The clone carrying this T cell receptor (beta chain) was found once. Its antigen is currently unknown. The sample belongs to a study of post-analysis software for immune sequencing data. Study as a whole: Patients with relapsing-remitting, secondary progressive and progressive-relapsing multiple sclerosis courses were all represented. Whole-study findings and limits: Significantly decreased normalized Chao1 diversity was recorded for multiple sclerosis patients relative to controls. Controls had lower frequencies than patients of roughly five TRBV segments, which included TRBV5-6, TRBV5-1 and TRBV20-1.

The trim removed 6 bases at V and 11 bases at J, leaving 9 bases unmatched. The CDR3 covers 13 residues. Germline lookup yields CDR1 ENHRY and CDR2 SYGVKD. Incorporated into the TCR beta cDNA libraries were unique molecular identifiers, which served to reduce PCR and sequencing biases. It was from about 0.94 to 9.7 million T cells that about half a million cDNA molecules came. Using its own MiXCR run on the PCR reads, TCRdb lists one record per CDR3 protein. The sample contains 750,000 to 950,000 distinct CDR3 sequences, 53% of which appear only once. The chain employs TRBV10-3 and TRBJ2-5, with 10 bases aligning to TRBD1. Sample: blood. This clonotype originated in a girl aged 10 to 17 with multiple sclerosis. In nucleotides, the CDR3 is TGTGCCATCAGGGGGACAGGGGATGAAGAGCAGTACTTC. It codes for CAIRGTGDEEQYF.